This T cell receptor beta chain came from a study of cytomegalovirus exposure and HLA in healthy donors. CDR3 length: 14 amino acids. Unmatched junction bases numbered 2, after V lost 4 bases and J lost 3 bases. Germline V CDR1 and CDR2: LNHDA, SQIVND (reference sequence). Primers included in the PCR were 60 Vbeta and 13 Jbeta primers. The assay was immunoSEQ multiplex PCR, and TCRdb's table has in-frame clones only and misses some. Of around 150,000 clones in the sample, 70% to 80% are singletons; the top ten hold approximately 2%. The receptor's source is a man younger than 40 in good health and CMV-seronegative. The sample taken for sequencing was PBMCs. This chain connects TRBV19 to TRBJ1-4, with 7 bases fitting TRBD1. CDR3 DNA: TGTGCCAGTAGTAGGGGACAGTCTAATGAAAAACTGTTTTTT. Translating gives CASSRGQSNEKLFF.